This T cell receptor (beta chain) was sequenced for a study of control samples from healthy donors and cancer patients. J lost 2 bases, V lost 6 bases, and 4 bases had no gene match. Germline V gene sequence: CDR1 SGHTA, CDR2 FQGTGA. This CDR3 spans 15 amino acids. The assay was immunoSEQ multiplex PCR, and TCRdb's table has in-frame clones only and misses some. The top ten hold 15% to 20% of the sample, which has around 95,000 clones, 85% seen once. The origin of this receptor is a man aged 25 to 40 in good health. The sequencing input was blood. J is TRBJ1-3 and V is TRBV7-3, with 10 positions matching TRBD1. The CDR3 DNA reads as TGTGCCAGCAGTAGTGGACAGGGGGCTGGAAACACCATATATTTT. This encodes CASSSGQGAGNTIYF.